This T cell receptor beta chain is drawn from a study of cytomegalovirus exposure and HLA in healthy donors. With 60 Vbeta and 13 Jbeta primers, the PCR was carried out. Repertoires were generated with immunoSEQ multiplex PCR, while TCRdb's copy carries only in-frame clones and drops some. The sample has tens of thousands of clones, approximately 70% seen once. Healthy bone marrow donors made up the donors. Each donor was nominally healthy when sampled (though unrecorded immune exposures were likely). Details on this clone: Its antigen is unidentified.

Study-level points and caveats: Available immune exposure information was restricted to CMV serostatus only.

CDR1 MGHRA and CDR2 YSYEKL come from the germline V gene. V was pared by 4 bases and J by 7 bases, with 7 bases of the junction left unmatched. This CDR3 spans 14 amino acids. The rearrangement links TRBV4-1 to TRBJ2-3; 8 bases agree with TRBD2. The sequence was collected from a man aged 60 to 69 in good health and CMV-seropositive. The sample was PBMCs. CDR3 residues: CASSLHLAGNTQYF. In DNA, the CDR3 is TGCGCCAGCAGCCTTCACTTAGCGGGAAATACGCAGTATTTT.